The 24 T cell receptor beta chains below were found in one sample sequenced in a study of T cell responses to AZD1222 COVID-19 vaccine. Here immunoSEQ multiplex PCR was the method, and the copy in TCRdb shows in-frame clones only, minus some. The profile shows more than 110,000 clones, about nine tenths of them singletons. The material was peripheral blood, obtained on day 0 of AZD1222 vaccination. The receptor set was obtained from an adult in good health.

The chain is built from TRBV27 and TRBJ2-1; the D gene could be TRBD1 or TRBD2 (6 bases each). Germline V lookup: CDR1 MNHEY, CDR2 SMNVEV (reference sequence). The germline V and J ends were trimmed by 6 bases and 1 base, with 13 bases remaining between them. The length of the CDR3 is 15 residues. CDR3 DNA: TGTGCCAGCAGCCCTAGGGGGACTTCCTACAATGAGCAGTTCTTC. Amino acid sequence: CASSPRGTSYNEQFF.

The chain couples TRBV5-5 to TRBJ1-3, with a tentative D call TRBD1 (6 bases). CDR3 length: 16 residues. Germline V CDR1 and CDR2: SGHKS, YYEKEE (reference sequence). Trimming took off 4 bases at V and 0 bases at J, with 14 bases between the two ends. As DNA, the CDR3 is TGTGCCAGCAGCCCCTACAGGGATTTCTCTGGAAACACCATATATTTT. Residues: CASSPYRDFSGNTIYF.

V is TRBV5-4 and J is TRBJ2-7; either TRBD1 or TRBD2 may supply D (6 bases each). With 4 bases removed from V and 2 bases from J, the gap between germline ends came to 22 bases. The V gene's germline CDR1 is SGHNT and CDR2 YYREEE (reference sequence). The CDR3 length is 17 residues. This CDR3 is CASSLLGPGGLTYEQYF. DNA of the CDR3: TGTGCCAGCAGCCTATTGGGTCCCGGGGGCCTAACCTACGAGCAGTACTTC.

The V call is TRBV7-3, the J call TRBJ2-1; D is ambiguous. V was clipped by 0 bases and J by 4 bases, with 16 bases between them. CDR1 SGHTA and CDR2 FQGTGA come from the germline V gene. This CDR3 has 17 amino acids. CDR3 sequence: CASSLTPPVGGYNEQFF. The CDR3 nucleotides read TGTGCCAGCAGCTTAACCCCCCCCGTGGGCGGTTACAATGAGCAGTTCTTC.

This clone came up once. The V call is TRBV13, the J call TRBJ2-1, with 13 bases identical to TRBD2. Germline loops: CDR1 PRHDT, CDR2 FYEKMQ (reference sequence). V lost 5 bases and J lost 6; bases outside the gene matches: 10. The CDR3 totals 17 residues. For the CDR3, the DNA is TGTGCCAGCAGCCAAACCTCGGGACTAGCGGGGACCAATGAGCAGTTCTTC. Its translation is CASSQTSGLAGTNEQFF.

This clone was picked up a small number of times. This chain joins TRBV19 and TRBJ1-1, with a possible D match to TRBD1 (5 bases). The germline V gene has CDR1 LNHDA and CDR2 SQIVND (reference sequence). This CDR3 contains 14 residues. Trimming removed 8 bases at V and 7 bases at J, with 20 bases between. The CDR3 sequence: CASFDRDRPNEAFF. In nucleotides, the CDR3 is TGTGCCAGTTTCGACCGGGACCGGCCGAATGAAGCTTTCTTT.

V gene TRBV13 combines with J gene TRBJ2-7; D is possibly TRBD1 or TRBD2 (5 bases each). Trimming stripped 4 bases from V and 1 base from J, with 14 bases between. The CDR3 has 15 amino acids. Per the germline V gene, CDR1 is PRHDT and CDR2 is FYEKMQ (reference sequence). CDR3 sequence (DNA): TGTGCCAGCAGCTATCCGGGACGACCATCCTACGAGCAGTACTTC. It codes for CASSYPGRPSYEQYF.

This chain joins TRBV24-1 and TRBJ1-2; 10 nucleotides match TRBD1. CDR3 size: 16 residues. Germline-derived CDR1 and CDR2 are KGHDR and SFDVKD. V shed 3 bases, J shed 6 bases, and the junction held 9 bases outside the gene matches. The CDR3 bases are TGTGCCACCAGTGATCCGCTGACAGGGGGCGTGGATGGCTACACCTTC. As protein: CATSDPLTGGVDGYTF.

This chain joins TRBV5-1 and TRBJ2-7; unclear D gene. Per the germline V gene, CDR1 is SGHRS and CDR2 is YFSETQ. The V and J ends lost 1 base and 3 bases respectively, with 5 bases between them. There are 12 residues in the CDR3. CDR3 amino acids: CASSLNYYEQYF. As DNA, the CDR3 is TGCGCCAGCAGCTTGAATTACTACGAGCAGTACTTC.

The V gene is TRBV5-5, the J gene TRBJ1-1; D unresolved. CDR3 size: 14 residues. Germline V gene data show CDR1 as SGHKS and CDR2 as YYEKEE (reference sequence). Trimming took off 4 bases at V and 7 bases at J, with 17 bases between the two ends. The CDR3 coding sequence is TGTGCCAGCAGCCTACATACCGGACGGATTGAAGCTTTCTTT. Its translation: CASSLHTGRIEAFF.

The chain couples TRBV28 to TRBJ1-1; tentatively, D is TRBD1 (5 bases). The CDR3 has 10 residues. Between the trimmed V and J ends, which lost 8 bases and 10 bases, there was a span of 11 bases. Germline CDR1 and CDR2: MDHEN and SYDVKM. The CDR3 protein is CASQGSGAFF. CDR3 nucleotides: TGTGCCAGCCAGGGTTCGGGAGCTTTCTTT.

This clone appeared a single time. The chain is built from TRBV7-2 and TRBJ2-7, with D perhaps TRBD1 or TRBD2 (5 bases each). In germline, CDR1 is SGHTA, CDR2 FQGNSA. Trimming removed 5 bases at V and 0 bases at J, with 11 bases between. The CDR3 is 14 residues long. CDR3 sequence reads: CASSGRDGSYEQYF. CDR3 DNA: TGTGCCAGCAGCGGTCGGGACGGCTCCTACGAGCAGTACTTC.

The chain recombines TRBV29-1 with TRBJ1-2, with D perhaps TRBD1 (6 bases). CDR3 length: 13 residues. The germline V gene encodes CDR1 SQVTM and CDR2 ANQGSEA. DNA of the CDR3: TGCTGTGGCCTTACGGGGGGGGCAGGTGGCTACACCTTC. Translating it yields CCGLTGGAGGYTF.

This sequence joins TRBV27 and TRBJ2-7; 9 bases are a match to TRBD1. Germline assignment: CDR1 MNHEY and CDR2 SMNVEV (reference sequence). Unmatched junction bases numbered 12, after V lost 6 bases and J lost 6 bases. The CDR3 runs to 15 residues. CDR3 loop: CASSENWDRVSEQYF. The DNA of the CDR3 is TGTGCCAGCAGCGAGAATTGGGACAGGGTTTCCGAGCAGTACTTC.

The table lists this clone with many counts. The chain joins TRBV19 to TRBJ2-1, with D possibly TRBD2 on 6 matching bases. The CDR3 extends over 11 amino acids. CDR1 is LNHDA, CDR2 SQIVND, per germline (reference sequence). The germline V and J ends were trimmed by 10 bases and 8 bases, with 12 bases remaining between them. CDR3: CATSVVHEQFF. The CDR3 DNA is TGTGCCACTAGCGTCGTCCATGAGCAGTTCTTC.

This clone was counted a single time. The chain employs TRBV7-3 and TRBJ1-2; 8 bases map to TRBD1. V dropped 7 bases and J dropped 0; count of bases not matched to a gene: 22. There are 20 residues in the CDR3. Germline-derived CDR1 and CDR2 are SGHTA and FQGTGA. DNA for the CDR3: TGTGCCAGCATCGCTACCAGGGCACGGGACAGGCTTCCTACTAACTATGGCTACACCTTC. It yields the protein CASIATRARDRLPTNYGYTF.

This clone occurred once. The chain carries TRBV3-1 (or the pseudogene TRBV3-2) and TRBJ1-3, with D unresolved. Per the germline V gene, CDR1 is LGHDT and CDR2 is YNNKEL (reference sequence). V lost 4 bases to trimming and J lost 0 bases, with 13 bases between them. There are 16 residues in the CDR3. This chain's CDR3 is CASSRRGQTSGNTIYF. The CDR3 DNA reads as TGTGCCAGCAGCCGCCGGGGTCAAACCTCTGGAAACACCATATATTTT.

The gene calls are TRBV3-1 (or the pseudogene TRBV3-2) and TRBJ2-1; 8 bases fit TRBD2. The V segment lost 4 bases and the J segment 13 bases; nucleotides outside the gene matches: 15. The germline V gene encodes CDR1 LGHDT and CDR2 YNNKEL (reference sequence). The CDR3 length is 15 residues. For the CDR3, the DNA is TGTGCCAGCAGCCTCCCGGCCCGGGGGGGGACCCAACAGTTCTTC. The encoded protein is CASSLPARGGTQQFF.

The CDR3 nucleotides read TGTGCCAGCAGCTTAGGAGGACAGGCCTACGAGCAGTACTTC. It encodes CASSLGGQAYEQYF. This sequence joins TRBV7-9 and TRBJ2-7; 7 nucleotides align to TRBD1. There are 14 residues in the CDR3. The germline CDR1 and CDR2 sequences are SEHNR and FQNEAQ (reference sequence). V shed 1 base and J 2 bases; nucleotides not matched to a gene: 2.

This chain connects TRBV20-1 to TRBJ1-1; D gene uncertain. The CDR3 is 12 residues long. Between the trimmed V and J ends, which lost 3 bases and 4 bases, there was a span of 9 bases. Germline CDR1 reads DFQATT; CDR2 reads SNEGSKA (reference sequence). The CDR3 is CSASELSTEAFF. CDR3 coding DNA: TGCAGTGCTAGTGAATTAAGCACTGAAGCTTTCTTT.

This chain uses TRBV7-8 with TRBJ2-7; D is uncertain. The CDR3 loop spans 12 amino acids. CDR1 is SGHVS and CDR2 is FQNEAQ in the germline V gene. V lost 5 bases and J 3 bases, leaving 8 bases between the germline ends. CDR3 sequence reads: CASSLTYYEQYF. Here the CDR3 DNA reads TGTGCCAGCAGCCTCACCTACTACGAGCAGTACTTC.

The V call is TRBV6-1, the J call TRBJ2-3; the match to TRBD2 covers 10 bases. In germline, CDR1 is MNHNS, CDR2 SASEGT. This CDR3 region has 17 residues. J was trimmed by 1 base and V by 1 base; bases with no gene match: 5. The CDR3: CASSEGKTSGGTDTQYF. The DNA of the CDR3 is TGTGCCAGCAGTGAAGGTAAAACTAGCGGGGGCACAGATACGCAGTATTTT.

The chain couples TRBV9 to TRBJ1-1; tentatively, D is TRBD1 (5 bases). The CDR3 totals 15 residues. V was shortened by 0 bases and J by 1 base, with 10 bases between the two germline ends. The germline CDR1 and CDR2 sequences are SGDLS and YYNGEE. CDR3 DNA sequence: TGTGCCAGCAGCGTAGGAGGGGAATGGAACACTGAAGCTTTCTTT. Its protein product is CASSVGGEWNTEAFF.

This sequence joins TRBV7-2 and TRBJ2-3; D might be TRBD2 (5 bases). Germline values: CDR1 SGHTA, CDR2 FQGNSA. Between the trimmed V and J ends, which lost 5 bases and 7 bases, there was a span of 13 bases. The CDR3 has 13 amino acids. The CDR3 region is CASSGVGANTQYF. The DNA of the CDR3 is TGTGCCAGCAGCGGGGTGGGAGCCAATACGCAGTATTTT.